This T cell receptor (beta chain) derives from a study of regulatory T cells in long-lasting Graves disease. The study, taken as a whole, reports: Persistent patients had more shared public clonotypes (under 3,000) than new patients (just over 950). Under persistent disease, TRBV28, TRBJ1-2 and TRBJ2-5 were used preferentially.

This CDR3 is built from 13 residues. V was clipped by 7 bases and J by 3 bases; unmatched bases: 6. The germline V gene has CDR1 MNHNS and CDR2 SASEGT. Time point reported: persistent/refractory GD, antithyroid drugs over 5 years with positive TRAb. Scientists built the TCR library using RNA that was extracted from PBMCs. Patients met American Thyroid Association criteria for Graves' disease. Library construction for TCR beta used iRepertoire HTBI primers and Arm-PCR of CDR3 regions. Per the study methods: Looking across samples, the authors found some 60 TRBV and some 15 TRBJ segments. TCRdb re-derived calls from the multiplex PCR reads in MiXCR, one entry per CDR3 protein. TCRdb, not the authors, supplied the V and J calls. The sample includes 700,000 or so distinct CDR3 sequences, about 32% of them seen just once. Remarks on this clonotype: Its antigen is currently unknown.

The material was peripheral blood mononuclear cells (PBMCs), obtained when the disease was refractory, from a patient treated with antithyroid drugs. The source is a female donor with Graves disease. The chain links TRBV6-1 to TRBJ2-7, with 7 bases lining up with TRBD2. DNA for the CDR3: TGTGCCAGCACTCGAGGGACTAACTACGAGCAGTACTTC. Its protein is CASTRGTNYEQYF.